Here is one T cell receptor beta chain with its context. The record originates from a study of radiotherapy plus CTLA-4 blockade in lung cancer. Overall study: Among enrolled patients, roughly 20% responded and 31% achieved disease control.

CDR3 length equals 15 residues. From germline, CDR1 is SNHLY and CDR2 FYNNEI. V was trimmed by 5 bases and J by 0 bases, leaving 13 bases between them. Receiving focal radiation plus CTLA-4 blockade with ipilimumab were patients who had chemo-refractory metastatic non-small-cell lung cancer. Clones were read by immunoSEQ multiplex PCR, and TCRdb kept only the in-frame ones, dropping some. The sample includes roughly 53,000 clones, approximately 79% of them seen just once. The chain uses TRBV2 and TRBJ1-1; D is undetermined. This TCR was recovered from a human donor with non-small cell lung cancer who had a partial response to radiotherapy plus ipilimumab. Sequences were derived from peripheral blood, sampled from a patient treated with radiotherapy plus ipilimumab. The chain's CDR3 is CASSWEVFLNTEAFF. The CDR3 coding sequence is TGTGCCAGCAGTTGGGAGGTATTTCTGAACACTGAAGCTTTCTTT.